The T cell receptor (beta chain) described here comes from a study of blood T cells in healthy people across ages. This clonotype was detected only a few times. V dropped 5 bases and J dropped 4; count of bases not matched to a gene: 9. Per germline, CDR1 MNHEY and CDR2 SMNVEV (reference sequence). This CDR3 region has 16 residues. The authors ran a second PCR of about 7 to 11 cycles using a sample-barcoded 5' primer and a J-beta primer mix. TCRdb reprocessed the 5' RACE reads with MiXCR, giving one entry per CDR3 protein. The sample yields around 1,000,000 distinct CDR3 sequences, less than 25% seen once. These data were likewise used in another study, on T cells of mothers and their children.

J is TRBJ2-3 and V is TRBV27; 10 nucleotides agree with TRBD2. The sequence derives from a girl aged 2 to 10 in good health. The sequenced sample was blood. Here the CDR3 DNA reads TGTGCCAGCAGTACTCTAGCGGGAGCGGTGTCAGATACGCAGTATTTT. Encoded protein: CASSTLAGAVSDTQYF.